This is a list of T cell receptor beta chains from one sample in a study of blood T cell repertoires in COVID-19. The repertoire was sequenced with immunoSEQ multiplex PCR; TCRdb's copy has only in-frame clones and lacks some. The sample holds around 350,000 clones, approximately 86% seen once. The sequencing input was peripheral blood. The receptors originated from a human donor in a cohort sampled during active COVID-19. CDR3s include the opening cysteine and the closing phenylalanine or tryptophan. A D gene is named only where the DNA matches it firmly. Clone size is stated in some rows and not others, as once, few, many or a class when expanded.

j_call v_call d_call clone_size cdr3_nt cdr3_aa
TRBJ1-1 TRBV19 TRBD1 NA TGTGCCAGTAGTATAGACGACACAGGGGGCAAGGACACTGAAGCTTTCTTT CASSIDDTGGKDTEAFF
TRBJ1-2 TRBV4-2 NA NA TGTGCCAGCAGCCAAAGTGACAGCTACTATGGCTACACCTTC CASSQSDSYYGYTF
TRBJ2-5 TRBV13 NA NA TGTGCCAGCAGCCGATCGCAAGTAGCGGAACAAGAGACCCAGTACTTC CASSRSQVAEQETQYF
TRBJ2-1 TRBV6-5 NA NA TGTGCCAGCAGGGAGGTACGTGAGCAGTTCTTC CASREVREQFF
TRBJ1-1 TRBV13 TRBD1 NA TGTGCCAGCAGCTTGGACAGGCAAGCTTTCTTT CASSLDRQAFF
TRBJ2-7 TRBV11-3 TRBD2 NA TGTGCCAGCAGTCCCTCTCCTAGCGGGAGGAACGAGCAGTACTTC CASSPSPSGRNEQYF
TRBJ2-5 TRBV15 NA NA TGTGCCACCAGCAAAGACAGACAAGAGACCCAGTACTTC CATSKDRQETQYF
TRBJ2-1 TRBV29-1 NA NA TGCAGCGTTCGCCTGAGCTCCTACAATGAGCAGTTCTTC CSVRLSSYNEQFF
TRBJ2-1 TRBV15 NA few TGTGCCACCAGCAGAGATTACGGGTTTCCTGAGCAGTTCTTC CATSRDYGFPEQFF
TRBJ1-2 TRBV30 NA NA TGTGCCTGGAGGCCCGGGATTTTAAACTATGGCTACACCTTC CAWRPGILNYGYTF
TRBJ2-5 TRBV4-1 TRBD2 NA TGCGCCAGCAGAGTAGGCGGGGGCCAAGAGACCCAGTACTTC CASRVGGGQETQYF
TRBJ2-1 TRBV7-3 NA NA TGTGCCAGCAGTCCCAGGGGCTCCTACAATGAGCAGTTCTTC CASSPRGSYNEQFF
TRBJ2-4 TRBV6-1 NA NA TGTGCCAGCAGCGAAGCCCGAGCGGACAGCCCGTTGAACAAAAACATTCAGTACTTC CASSEARADSPLNKNIQYF
TRBJ1-3 TRBV3-1/TRBV3-2 TRBD1 once TGTGCCAGCAGCCAAGCGACAGGGGGCTCTGGAAACACCATATATTTT CASSQATGGSGNTIYF
TRBJ2-1 TRBV2 NA once TGTGCCAGCAACAGCGACAGCTCCTACAATGAGCAGTTCTTC CASNSDSSYNEQFF
TRBJ1-1 TRBV13 NA NA TGTGCCAGCAGCTCGGACAGACTTGAAGCTTTCTTT CASSSDRLEAFF
TRBJ2-7 TRBV6-1 TRBD1 NA TGTGCCAGCAGTGGTACCGGGACAGGGAAGTTCTACGAGCAGTACTTC CASSGTGTGKFYEQYF
TRBJ2-2 TRBV18 NA NA TGTGCCAGCTCACCGCAAGGGGCAGAGACCGGGGAGCTGTTTTTT CASSPQGAETGELFF
TRBJ2-5 TRBV6-5 TRBD1 NA TGTGCCAGCAGTCGGGACAGGGTCCAAGAGACCCAGTACTTC CASSRDRVQETQYF
TRBJ1-4 TRBV5-1 NA NA TGCGCCAGCAGCTTGACAACAACTAATGAAAAACTGTTTTTT CASSLTTTNEKLFF
TRBJ1-1 TRBV5-5 NA NA TGTGCCAGCAGCTTGGCCGGGTTCCCTGAAGCTTTCTTT CASSLAGFPEAFF
TRBJ2-1 TRBV2 NA few TGTGCCAGCAGCAATGGACAGCTCAAGGCCTACAATGAGCAGTTCTTC CASSNGQLKAYNEQFF
TRBJ2-3 TRBV7-2 NA NA TGTGCCAGCAGCCGCCGGTCCGGCGGTACAGATACGCAGTATTTT CASSRRSGGTDTQYF
TRBJ2-7 TRBV30 NA NA TGTGCCTGGAGTGGGAGTTGGAACGTGGGTGAGCAGTACTTC CAWSGSWNVGEQYF
TRBJ1-4 TRBV11-2 TRBD1 NA TGTGCCAGCAGCTTAGTGGGACAGCCTAATGAAAAACTGTTTTTT CASSLVGQPNEKLFF
TRBJ2-1 TRBV11-3 TRBD2 NA TGTGCCAGCAGCCCAGAGCGGGGGGGCCTATATGAGCAGTTCTTC CASSPERGGLYEQFF
TRBJ1-1 TRBV7-2 TRBD1 NA TGTGCCTGCAGCTTAATAGGGACAGGGGCGGCTTTCTTT CACSLIGTGAAFF
TRBJ2-1 TRBV10-3 TRBD1 NA TGTGCCATCAGTGATGGAGACAGGGGGGATGAGCAGTTCTTC CAISDGDRGDEQFF
TRBJ1-2 TRBV30 TRBD1 NA TGTGCCGTATTAAGGACCAAGGGGACAGAAATACTTTATGGCTACACCTTC CAVLRTKGTEILYGYTF
TRBJ1-2 TRBV29-1 TRBD1 few TGCAGCGTGGGGGACAGGGAAGTGTATGGCTACACCTTC CSVGDREVYGYTF
TRBJ1-4 TRBV14 TRBD1 NA TGTGCCAGCAGCCCTACAGGGGTTCTCACTAATGAAAAACTGTTTTTT CASSPTGVLTNEKLFF